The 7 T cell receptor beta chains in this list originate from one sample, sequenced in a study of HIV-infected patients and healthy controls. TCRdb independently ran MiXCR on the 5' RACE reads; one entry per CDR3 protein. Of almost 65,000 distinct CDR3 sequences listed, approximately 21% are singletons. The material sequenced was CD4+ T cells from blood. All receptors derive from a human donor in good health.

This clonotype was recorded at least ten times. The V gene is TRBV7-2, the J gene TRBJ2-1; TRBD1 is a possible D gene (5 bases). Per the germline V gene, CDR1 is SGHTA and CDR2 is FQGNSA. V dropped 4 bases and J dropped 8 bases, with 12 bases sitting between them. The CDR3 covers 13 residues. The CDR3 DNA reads TGTGCCAGCAGCTCACCAGGGTCCCATGAGCAGTTCTTC. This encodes CASSSPGSHEQFF.

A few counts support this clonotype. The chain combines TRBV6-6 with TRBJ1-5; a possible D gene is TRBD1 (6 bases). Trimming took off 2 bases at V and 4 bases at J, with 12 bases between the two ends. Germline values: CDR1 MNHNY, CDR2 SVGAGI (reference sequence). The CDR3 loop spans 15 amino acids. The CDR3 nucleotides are TGTGCCAGCAGTTACCGGGGGGGGGCGAATCAGCCCCAGCATTTT. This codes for CASSYRGGANQPQHF.

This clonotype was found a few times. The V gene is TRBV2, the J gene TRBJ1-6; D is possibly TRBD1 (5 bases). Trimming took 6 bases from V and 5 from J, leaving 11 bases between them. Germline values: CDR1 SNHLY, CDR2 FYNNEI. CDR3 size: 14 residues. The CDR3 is CASSRGGDNSPLHF. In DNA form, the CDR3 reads TGTGCCAGCAGCCGGGGGGGAGATAATTCACCCCTCCACTTT.

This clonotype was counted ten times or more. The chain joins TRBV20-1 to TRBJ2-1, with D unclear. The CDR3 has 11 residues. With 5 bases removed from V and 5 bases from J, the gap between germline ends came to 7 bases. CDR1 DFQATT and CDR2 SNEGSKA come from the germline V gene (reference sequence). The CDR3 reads CSALRHNEQFF. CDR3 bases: TGCAGTGCTCTACGGCACAATGAGCAGTTCTTC.

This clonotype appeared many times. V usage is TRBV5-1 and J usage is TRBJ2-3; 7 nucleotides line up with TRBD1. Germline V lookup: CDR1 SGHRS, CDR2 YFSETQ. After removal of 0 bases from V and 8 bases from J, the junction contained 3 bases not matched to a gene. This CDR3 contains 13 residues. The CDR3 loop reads CASSLGQGVTQYF. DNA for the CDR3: TGCGCCAGCAGCTTGGGACAGGGCGTTACGCAGTATTTT.

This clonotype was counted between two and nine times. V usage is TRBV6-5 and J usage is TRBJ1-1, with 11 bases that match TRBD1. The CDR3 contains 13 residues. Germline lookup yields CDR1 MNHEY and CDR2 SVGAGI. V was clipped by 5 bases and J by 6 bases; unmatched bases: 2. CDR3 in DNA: TGTGCCAGCAGTGGGACAGGGGGAGCTGAAGCTTTCTTT. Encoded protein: CASSGTGGAEAFF.

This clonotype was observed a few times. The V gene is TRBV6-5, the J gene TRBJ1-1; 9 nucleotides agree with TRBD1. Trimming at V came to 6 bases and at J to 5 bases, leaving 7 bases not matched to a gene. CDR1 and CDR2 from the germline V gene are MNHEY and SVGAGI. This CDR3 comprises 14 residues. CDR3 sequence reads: CASRKPGQGTEAFF. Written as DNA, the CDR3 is TGTGCCAGCAGAAAGCCGGGACAGGGAACTGAAGCTTTCTTT.